This T cell receptor beta chain was sequenced in a study of early T cells in non-severe SARS-CoV-2 infection. About the study: It was bulk RNA from unsorted whole blood that was sequenced, and the chains were unpaired.

Attachment of unique molecular identifiers was made to individual cDNA molecules. Using its own MiXCR run on the 5' RACE reads, TCRdb lists one record per CDR3 protein. The sample yields tens of thousands of distinct CDR3 sequences, roughly 8.7% seen once. Germline lookup yields CDR1 SEHNR and CDR2 FQNEAQ (reference sequence). This CDR3 region has 15 residues. V dropped 6 bases and J dropped 0; count of bases not matched to a gene: 4. The chain uses TRBV7-9 and TRBJ2-1, with 8 bases that match TRBD2. The sequencing used whole blood, collected at baseline. The receptor's source is an adult who was a healthcare worker with PCR-confirmed SARS-CoV-2 infection or an uninfected control (not recorded which). CDR3 nucleotide sequence: TGTGCCAGCAGGGAAAGCGGGAGCTCCTACAATGAGCAGTTCTTC. It is translated as CASRESGSSYNEQFF.